This entry lists 19 T cell receptor beta chains sequenced from one sample in a study of blood T cell repertoires in COVID-19. Clones were read by immunoSEQ multiplex PCR, and TCRdb kept only the in-frame ones, dropping some. The sample has 200,000 to 250,000 clones, approximately 85% seen once. The sequencing input was peripheral blood. These receptors came from a woman in her 70s with COVID-19, enrolled during active disease.

This chain links TRBV28 with TRBJ1-2; D perhaps matches TRBD1 (5 bases). The CDR3 runs to 13 residues. The germline CDR1 and CDR2 sequences are MDHEN and SYDVKM. V lost 3 bases, J lost 8 bases, and 13 bases lay in between. The CDR3 loop is CASSFGGGVGYTF. The CDR3 nucleotides are TGTGCCAGCAGTTTCGGTGGGGGGGTAGGCTACACCTTC.

The chain is built from TRBV6-6 and TRBJ1-3; tentatively, D is TRBD1 (5 bases). Germline assignment: CDR1 MNHNY and CDR2 SVGAGI (reference sequence). V was clipped by 3 bases and J by 4 bases, with 13 bases between them. This CDR3 is built from 15 residues. The CDR3 loop reads CASSYGETGGNTIYF. CDR3 bases: TGTGCCAGCAGTTATGGGGAAACAGGAGGAAACACCATATATTTT.

This clone appeared once. The chain recombines TRBV7-6 with TRBJ1-3; 7 nucleotides line up with TRBD1. V dropped 5 bases and J dropped 4; count of bases not matched to a gene: 11. The V gene's germline CDR1 is SGHVS and CDR2 FNYEAQ. The CDR3 extends over 16 amino acids. Here the CDR3 DNA reads TGTGCCAGCAGCCCAACTACAGGGGTCAGCGGAAACACCATATATTTT. Its translation: CASSPTTGVSGNTIYF.

The chain uses TRBV27 and TRBJ2-7, with 7 bases identical to TRBD2. The CDR3 contains 14 residues. Trimming cost V 6 bases and J 4 bases; bases outside gene matches: 9. CDR1 and CDR2 (germline): MNHEY, SMNVEV (reference sequence). CDR3 nucleotides: TGTGCCAGCAGGCAGACCGGGACTACTTACGAGCAGTACTTC. Its translation is CASRQTGTTYEQYF.

This sequence joins TRBV18 and TRBJ1-5; a possible D gene is TRBD1 (6 bases). V was clipped by 5 bases and J by 5 bases, with 13 bases between them. CDR3 length equals 14 residues. CDR1 is KGHSH, CDR2 LQKENI, per germline. CDR3 sequence: CASSTGKGDQPQHF. CDR3 in DNA: TGTGCCAGCTCAACTGGAAAGGGGGATCAGCCCCAGCATTTT. Based on the CDR3 plus reference TRBV18 and TRBJ1-5, the full variable domain is NAGVMQNPRHLVRRRGQEARLRCSPMKGHSHVYWYRQLPEEGLKFMVYLQKENIIDESGMPKERFSAEFPKEGPSILRIQQVVRGDSAAYFCASSTGKGDQPQHFGDGTRLSIL.

This rearrangement joins TRBV6-5 to TRBJ2-1; 10 bases match TRBD1. Unmatched junction bases numbered 5, after V lost 2 bases and J lost 4 bases. The V gene's germline CDR1 is MNHEY and CDR2 SVGAGI. The CDR3 totals 16 residues. CDR3 loop: CASSYLRTGGYNEQFF. The DNA for the CDR3 is TGTGCCAGCAGTTACCTTCGGACAGGGGGATACAATGAGCAGTTCTTC.

J is TRBJ2-7 and V is TRBV7-6; D gene unclear. V lost 1 base, J lost 6 bases, and 10 bases lay in between. The germline V gene has CDR1 SGHVS and CDR2 FNYEAQ. This CDR3 has 13 residues. For the CDR3, the DNA is TGTGCCAGCAGCTTAGACTTCCGTTCCGAGCAGTACTTC. This gives the protein CASSLDFRSEQYF.

V gene TRBV2 combines with J gene TRBJ2-5; 12 positions agree with TRBD2. With V trimmed by 0 bases and J by 4 bases, 9 bases remained unmatched. This CDR3 has 18 amino acids. The germline V gene has CDR1 SNHLY and CDR2 FYNNEI. The CDR3, as DNA: TGTGCCAGCAGTGAAGCGCGGGGACCTAGCGGGAGGGCAGAGACCCAGTACTTC. Protein product: CASSEARGPSGRAETQYF.

This chain connects TRBV27 to TRBJ1-4, with a tentative D call TRBD1 (6 bases). The V gene's germline CDR1 is MNHEY and CDR2 SMNVEV (reference sequence). This CDR3 region has 15 residues. Trimming took off 3 bases at V and 8 bases at J, with 16 bases between the two ends. CDR3 region: CASSFSVQGGEKLFF. CDR3 DNA: TGTGCCAGCAGTTTTTCTGTACAGGGTGGAGAAAAACTGTTTTTT.

The chain is built from TRBV6-5 and TRBJ1-1; 8 bases match TRBD1. Germline CDR1 MNHEY, CDR2 SVGAGI. The CDR3 contains 13 residues. With 6 bases clipped from V and 3 bases from J, the junction kept 3 bases outside the gene matches. CDR3: CASRQGVYTEAFF. In DNA form, the CDR3 reads TGTGCCAGCAGACAGGGGGTTTACACTGAAGCTTTCTTT.

The DNA for the CDR3 is TGTGCCAGCAGTCGATTATTCACTTCTCCGGGACAGTCCTACGAGCAGTACTTC. As protein: CASSRLFTSPGQSYEQYF. The V call is TRBV27, the J call TRBJ2-7; 7 bases fit TRBD1. The CDR3 length is 18 residues. Germline-derived CDR1 and CDR2 are MNHEY and SMNVEV (reference sequence). V was pared by 5 bases and J by 1 base, with 17 bases of the junction left unmatched.

The chain is built from TRBV5-1 and TRBJ2-3; 8 nucleotides match TRBD2. V trimming: 1 base; J trimming: 4 bases; junction bases outside the gene matches: 5. Germline loops: CDR1 SGHRS, CDR2 YFSETQ. The CDR3 length is 15 residues. The CDR3 here is CASSLMGLDADTQYF. CDR3 DNA sequence: TGCGCCAGCAGCTTGATGGGACTAGATGCAGATACGCAGTATTTT. Using reference TRBV5-1 and TRBJ2-3 for the parts outside the CDR3, the full variable domain is KAGVTQTPRYLIKTRGQQVTLSCSPISGHRSVSWYQQTPGQGLQFLFEYFSETQRNKGNFPGRFSGRQFSNSRSEMNVSTLELGDSALYLCASSLMGLDADTQYFGPGTRLTVL.

This clone was observed once. The chain recombines TRBV15 with TRBJ2-3; D is perhaps TRBD2 (6 bases). CDR3 length equals 18 residues. The ends were cut back, 0 bases at V and 8 bases at J, with 24 bases in the middle. CDR1 and CDR2 from the germline V gene are LNHNV and YYDKDF (reference sequence). CDR3 sequence (DNA): TGTGCCACCAGCAGAGAACTTTTCGCGGAGGGGCTGTTGGGTACGCAGTATTTT. As protein: CATSRELFAEGLLGTQYF. The whole variable domain, remainder taken from reference TRBV15 and TRBJ2-3, is DAMVIQNPRYQVTQFGKPVTLSCSQTLNHNVMYWYQQKSSQAPKLLFHYYDKDFNNEADTPDNFQSRRPNTSFCFLDIRSPGLGDTAMYLCATSRELFAEGLLGTQYFGPGTRLTVL.

This clone has just a few counts. The chain couples TRBV5-4 to TRBJ2-7; 11 nucleotides line up with TRBD2. This CDR3 has 17 amino acids. Germline trimming cut 3 bases from V and 4 bases from J; bases unmatched to any gene: 12. The germline gives CDR1 SGHNT, CDR2 YYREEE (reference sequence). The DNA of the CDR3 is TGTGCCAGCAGCTGGTCGACGCTAGCGGGAGGTGGGTACGAGCAGTACTTC. Translation: CASSWSTLAGGGYEQYF.

The genes are TRBV10-3 and TRBJ1-4; unclear D gene. Per the germline V gene, CDR1 is ENHRY and CDR2 is SYGVKD. The CDR3 runs 12 residues. The V and J ends lost 11 bases and 1 base respectively, with 8 bases between them. CDR3 region: CASGETNEKLFF. The CDR3 region has the DNA TGTGCCTCGGGAGAAACTAATGAAAAACTGTTTTTT.

The chain is built from TRBV3-1 (or the pseudogene TRBV3-2) and TRBJ1-3; no clear D. CDR1 and CDR2 (germline): LGHDT, YNNKEL (reference sequence). V was pared by 4 bases and J by 3 bases, with 13 bases between. The CDR3 totals 15 residues. The CDR3 here is CASSPPGIFGNTIYF. CDR3 nucleotides: TGTGCCAGCAGCCCTCCTGGCATATTTGGAAACACCATATATTTT.

The chain carries TRBV28 and TRBJ1-1; 10 bases map to TRBD1. Looked up from germline, CDR1 is MDHEN and CDR2 is SYDVKM. CDR3 length: 14 residues. J gave up 7 bases and V 7 bases, and 9 bases lay outside the gene matches. Here the CDR3 reads CASTLDRGLFEAFF. CDR3 bases: TGTGCCAGCACCTTAGACAGGGGGCTTTTTGAAGCTTTCTTT.

The chain joins TRBV5-6 to TRBJ2-2; 9 nucleotides match TRBD1. The CDR3 extends over 15 amino acids. V shed 3 bases, J shed 3 bases, and the junction held 3 bases outside the gene matches. CDR1 and CDR2 from the germline V gene are SGHDT and YYEEEE. The chain's CDR3 is CASSYWTGDTGELFF. Written as DNA, the CDR3 is TGTGCCAGCAGCTATTGGACAGGGGACACCGGGGAGCTGTTTTTT.

This clone has just one count. J is TRBJ1-5 and V is TRBV28; D call uncertain. There are 19 residues in the CDR3. Per the germline V gene, CDR1 is MDHEN and CDR2 is SYDVKM. V gave up 4 bases and J gave up 0 bases, with 22 bases separating them. CDR3 residues: CASSSYIRRARDSNQPQHF. The CDR3 nucleotides read TGTGCCAGCAGTTCCTATATAAGGAGAGCACGGGATAGCAATCAGCCCCAGCATTTT. Full variable domain (remainder filled in from reference TRBV28 and TRBJ1-5): DVKVTQSSRYLVKRTGEKVFLECVQDMDHENMFWYRQDPGLGLRLIYFSYDVKMKEKGDIPEGYSVSREKKERFSLILESASTNQTSMYLCASSSYIRRARDSNQPQHFGDGTRLSIL.